The rows below give T cell receptor beta chains drawn from one sample of a study of T cell repertoires in cytomegalovirus infection. One entry per CDR3 protein, called by TCRdb with MiXCR from the reads. The sample has 450,000 to 550,000 distinct CDR3 sequences, approximately 16% seen once. Sequenced input: CD8+ T cells from PBMCs. The receptors were sampled from a human donor in good health (CMV status not recorded). Some clones in this sample may be carry-over from other donors' samples. CDR3s include the opening cysteine and the closing phenylalanine or tryptophan. The D gene is left open where the match is weak. Only part of the rows carry a size: once, few, many, or a class if the clone is expanded.

size	D	V	J	DNA	CDR3
few	NA	TRBV14	TRBJ2-7	TGTGCCAGCAGCCTGTACGGGGGGCCCTACGAGCAGTACTTC	CASSLYGGPYEQYF
many	TRBD2	TRBV11-2	TRBJ2-1	TGTGCCAGCAGCCCGTGGACTAGCCGGAGGGCGGATGAGCAGTTCTTC	CASSPWTSRRADEQFF
few	NA	TRBV14	TRBJ2-1	TGTGCCAGCAGCCAAGAATTCGTGGACCGATACTCCTACAATGAGCAGTTCTTC	CASSQEFVDRYSYNEQFF
many	NA	TRBV7-7	TRBJ2-1	TGTGCTAGCAGCTTAATTGGACAGCCAGACAATGAGCAGTTCTTC	CASSLIGQPDNEQFF
NA	TRBD1	TRBV30	TRBJ1-1	TGTGCCTGGGGGACAGGGGCTGGGAACACTGAAGCTTTCTTT	CAWGTGAGNTEAFF
many	NA	TRBV7-9	TRBJ2-6	TGTGCCAGCAGCTATAGAACGAGCTCTGGGGCCAACGTCCTGACTTTC	CASSYRTSSGANVLTF
few	NA	TRBV2	TRBJ1-1	TGTGCCAGTGCCGCTACACCGGGACAGAACACTGAAGCTTTCTTT	CASAATPGQNTEAFF
many	NA	TRBV19	TRBJ2-6	TGTGCCAGTACCACAAATCGTCGTGGGGCCAACGTCCTGACTTTC	CASTTNRRGANVLTF
NA	TRBD2	TRBV28	TRBJ2-3	TGTGTCAGCAGTTCCGACGGGACTAGGATTGGCGCAGATACGCAGTATTTT	CVSSSDGTRIGADTQYF
NA	NA	TRBV7-2	TRBJ2-7	TGTGCCAGCAGCTTAGGGCTACCGGTTAGGTACGAGCAGTACTTC	CASSLGLPVRYEQYF
once	TRBD1	TRBV29-1	TRBJ2-1	TGCAGCGTCCGACAGGGGGCCTACAATGAGCAGTTCTTC	CSVRQGAYNEQFF
NA	NA	TRBV11-2	TRBJ2-2	TGTGCCAGCAGCTCAGACTACAGGGACCCCACCGGGGAGCTGTTTTTT	CASSSDYRDPTGELFF
many	NA	TRBV7-3	TRBJ2-6	TGTGCCAGCAGCGCCACCGGGTTCCCTGGGGCCAACGTCCTGACTTTC	CASSATGFPGANVLTF
many	TRBD1	TRBV7-8	TRBJ1-5	TGTGCCAGCAGCCCCGGGACAGGGTTTGATACTCAGCCCCAGCATTTT	CASSPGTGFDTQPQHF
NA	TRBD1	TRBV11-2	TRBJ1-3	TGTGCCAGCAGCCCGTGGACAGGGAAAAAGTCCCCCTCTGGAAACACCATATATTTT	CASSPWTGKKSPSGNTIYF
many	NA	TRBV11-1	TRBJ1-1	TGTGCCAGCAGCCTCCGTCGATGGGTGAACACTGAAGCTTTCTTT	CASSLRRWVNTEAFF
many	NA	TRBV7-6	TRBJ2-7	TGTGCCAGCAGCTTAGTGGAGGGGCTAGCGAACTCCTACGAGCAGTACTTC	CASSLVEGLANSYEQYF
NA	TRBD2	TRBV4-1	TRBJ2-7	TGCGCCAGCAGCCAAGAGGAGACTAGCGAACACTACGAGCAGTACTTC	CASSQEETSEHYEQYF